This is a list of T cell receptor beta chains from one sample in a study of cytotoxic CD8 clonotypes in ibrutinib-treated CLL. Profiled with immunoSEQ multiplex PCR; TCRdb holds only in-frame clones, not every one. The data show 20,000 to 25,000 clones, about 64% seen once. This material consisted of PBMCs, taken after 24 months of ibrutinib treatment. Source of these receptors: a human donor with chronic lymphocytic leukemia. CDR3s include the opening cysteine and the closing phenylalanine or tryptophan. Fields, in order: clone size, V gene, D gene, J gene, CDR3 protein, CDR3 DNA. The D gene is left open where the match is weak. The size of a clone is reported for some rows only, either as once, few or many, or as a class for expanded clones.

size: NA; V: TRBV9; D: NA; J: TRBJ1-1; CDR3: CASSGSNTEAFF; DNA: TGTGCCAGCAGCGGTTCGAACACTGAAGCTTTCTTT
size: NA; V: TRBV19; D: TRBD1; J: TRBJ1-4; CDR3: CASSPPGQALPNEKLFF; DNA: TGTGCCAGTAGTCCTCCGGGACAGGCATTACCAAATGAAAAACTGTTTTTT
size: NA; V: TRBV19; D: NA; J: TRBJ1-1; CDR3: CASSPPGGEAFF; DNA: TGTGCCAGTAGTCCGCCCGGGGGGGAAGCTTTCTTT
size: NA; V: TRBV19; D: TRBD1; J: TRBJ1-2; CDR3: CASRRTGIYGYTF; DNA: TGTGCCAGTAGAAGGACAGGGATCTATGGCTACACCTTC
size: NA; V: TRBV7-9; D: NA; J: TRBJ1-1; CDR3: CASSFGRAMNTEAFF; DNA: TGTGCCAGCAGCTTCGGCAGAGCTATGAACACTGAAGCTTTCTTT
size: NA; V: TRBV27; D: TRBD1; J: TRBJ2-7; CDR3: CASSAFRGSPRREQYF; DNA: TGTGCCAGCAGTGCATTCAGGGGGTCCCCGCGGCGCGAGCAGTACTTC
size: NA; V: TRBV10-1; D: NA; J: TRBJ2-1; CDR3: CASSGGFSAGNEQFF; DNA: TGCGCCAGCAGTGGGGGCTTCTCGGCGGGCAATGAGCAGTTCTTC
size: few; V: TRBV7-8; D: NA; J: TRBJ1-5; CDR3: CASSLATGHWNQPQHF; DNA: TGTGCCAGCAGCTTAGCTACGGGACACTGGAATCAGCCCCAGCATTTT
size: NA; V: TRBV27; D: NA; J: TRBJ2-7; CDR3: CASSSQGGIYEQYF; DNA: TGTGCCAGCAGTAGCCAGGGTGGTATCTACGAGCAGTACTTC
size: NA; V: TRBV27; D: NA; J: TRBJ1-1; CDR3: CASGWPVTEAFF; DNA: TGTGCCAGCGGTTGGCCGGTAACTGAAGCTTTCTTT
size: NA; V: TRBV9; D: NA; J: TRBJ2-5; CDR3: CASSVDSGKTQYF; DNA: TGTGCCAGCAGCGTCGACAGTGGGAAGACCCAGTACTTC
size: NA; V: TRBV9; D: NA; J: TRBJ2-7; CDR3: CASSPGQRVLYF; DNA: TGTGCCAGCAGCCCGGGACAGCGGGTTTTGTACTTC
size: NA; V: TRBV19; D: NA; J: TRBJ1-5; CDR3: CASSISWISNQPQHF; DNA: TGTGCCAGTAGTATCTCCTGGATTAGCAATCAGCCCCAGCATTTT